The 24 T cell receptor beta chains below come from one sample, sequenced in a study of early T cells in non-severe SARS-CoV-2 infection. TCRdb independently ran MiXCR on the 5' RACE reads; one entry per CDR3 protein. Of 100,000 to 120,000 distinct CDR3 sequences in the sample, roughly 13% were seen once. The material was whole blood, obtained at baseline. The receptors were gathered from an adult who was a healthcare worker with PCR-confirmed SARS-CoV-2 infection or an uninfected control (not recorded which).

This clonotype has more than one count but fewer than ten. The genes are TRBV29-1 and TRBJ2-1; tentatively, D is TRBD1 (5 bases). CDR1 is SQVTM, CDR2 ANQGSEA, per germline. Between the trimmed V and J ends, which lost 5 bases and 4 bases, there was a span of 6 bases. CDR3 length equals 11 residues. Written as DNA, the CDR3 is TGCAGCGTTAGGGGATACAATGAGCAGTTCTTC. Translated, it gives CSVRGYNEQFF.

This clonotype was seen ten or more times. This sequence joins TRBV10-1 and TRBJ2-1; TRBD2 agrees at 9 bases. This CDR3 is 18 amino acids long. CDR1 WNHNN and CDR2 SYGVQD come from the germline V gene (reference sequence). The V segment lost 0 bases and the J segment 4 bases; nucleotides outside the gene matches: 10. Here the CDR3 reads CASSESGLAGVLYNEQFF. Here the CDR3 DNA reads TGCGCCAGCAGTGAGTCTGGGTTAGCGGGAGTGCTTTACAATGAGCAGTTCTTC.

This clonotype was recorded many times. The chain combines TRBV10-3 with TRBJ2-3, with D hard to call. CDR3 length equals 12 residues. The V gene lost 0 bases and the J gene lost 3 bases, with 1 base spanning the gap. Germline V gene data show CDR1 as ENHRY and CDR2 as SYGVKD. The CDR3 nucleotides read TGTGCCATCAGTGAGTCGACAGATACGCAGTATTTT. Its protein is CAISESTDTQYF.

This clonotype was counted between two and nine times. The chain combines TRBV4-1 with TRBJ2-1, with 9 nucleotides matching TRBD2. CDR3 length: 17 residues. J was trimmed by 3 bases and V by 1 base; bases with no gene match: 7. Germline V gives CDR1 MGHRA, CDR2 YSYEKL. DNA of the CDR3: TGCGCCAGCAGCCAAGTTCGACTAGCGGAGTACTACAATGAGCAGTTCTTC. It specifies CASSQVRLAEYYNEQFF.

The V and J genes are TRBV11-3 and TRBJ2-7; D may match TRBD1 or TRBD2 (5 bases each). This CDR3 has 13 amino acids. Germline-derived CDR1 and CDR2 are SGHNT and YENEEA. V dropped 5 bases and J dropped 0 bases, with 8 bases sitting between them. Here the CDR3 reads CASSMGDSYEQYF. The DNA for the CDR3 is TGTGCCAGCAGCATGGGGGACTCCTACGAGCAGTACTTC.

V is TRBV29-1 and J is TRBJ2-3; no definite D call. V gave up 3 bases and J gave up 3 bases, with 7 bases separating them. The germline gives CDR1 SQVTM, CDR2 ANQGSEA. CDR3 size: 12 residues. The CDR3 DNA reads as TGCAGCGTTGACGTGGGGACAGATACGCAGTATTTT. This sequence encodes CSVDVGTDTQYF.

This chain uses TRBV9 with TRBJ2-2; D remains unclear. Germline CDR1 SGDLS, CDR2 YYNGEE. The V end was cut by 6 bases, the J end by 0 bases, with 3 bases between. CDR3 length: 12 amino acids. CDR3 sequence (DNA): TGTGCCAGCAAGCCGAACACCGGGGAGCTGTTTTTT. Residues: CASKPNTGELFF.

V is TRBV4-1 and J is TRBJ2-1; D perhaps matches TRBD1 (5 bases). The CDR3 sequence is 15 residues long. Trimming took 1 base from V and 2 from J, leaving 9 bases between them. Germline-derived CDR1 and CDR2 are MGHRA and YSYEKL. The CDR3 DNA reads TGCGCCAGCAGCCAAGGGCAGGGTCCCTACAATGAGCAGTTCTTC. Its protein product is CASSQGQGPYNEQFF.

There are many counts of this clonotype. The chain couples TRBV18 to TRBJ2-5, with 7 bases identical to TRBD1. V lost 3 bases to trimming and J lost 5 bases; unmatched junction nucleotides: 3. The germline V gene has CDR1 KGHSH and CDR2 LQKENI. The CDR3 totals 13 residues. The CDR3 loop reads CASSPGQVETQYF. The CDR3 DNA follows: TGTGCCAGCTCACCCGGACAGGTCGAGACCCAGTACTTC.

This clonotype was seen a few times. The chain is built from TRBV19 and TRBJ1-5, with D uncertain. Germline loops: CDR1 LNHDA, CDR2 SQIVND (reference sequence). This CDR3 spans 13 amino acids. V was pared by 1 base and J by 1 base, with 2 bases between. CDR3 DNA sequence: TGTGCCAGTAGTATAGCAAGCAATCAGCCCCAGCATTTT. Protein product: CASSIASNQPQHF.

This clonotype was recorded at least ten times. The J gene is TRBJ1-6, the V gene TRBV6-6; TRBD1 aligns across 9 bases. Germline lookup yields CDR1 MNHNY and CDR2 SVGAGI (reference sequence). The CDR3 sequence is 16 residues long. Losses at the gene ends were 5 bases for V and 10 bases for J; bases not matched to a gene: 12. CDR3 protein: CASSTLGGQGQSPLHF. CDR3 in DNA: TGTGCCAGCAGTACACTCGGGGGACAGGGACAGTCACCCCTCCACTTT.

V is TRBV3-1 and J is TRBJ1-5; 12 nucleotides match TRBD1. After removal of 3 bases from V and 3 bases from J, the junction contained 12 bases not matched to a gene. CDR3 length: 19 residues. Per germline, CDR1 LGHDT and CDR2 YNNKEL (reference sequence). CDR3: CASSQPGTGGKVPNQPQHF. The DNA of the CDR3 is TGTGCCAGCAGCCAGCCAGGGACAGGGGGCAAGGTCCCCAATCAGCCCCAGCATTTT. Full variable domain (outside the CDR3, taken from reference TRBV3-1 and TRBJ1-5): DTAVSQTPKYLVTQMGNDKSIKCEQNLGHDTMYWYKQDSKKFLKIMFSYNNKELIINETVPNRFSPKSPDKAHLNLHINSLELGDSAVYFCASSQPGTGGKVPNQPQHFGDGTRLSIL.

The chain uses TRBV28 and TRBJ2-5, with TRBD2 matching over 8 bases. From germline, CDR1 is MDHEN and CDR2 SYDVKM. V shed 5 bases and J 3 bases; nucleotides not matched to a gene: 8. The CDR3 runs 15 residues. The CDR3 DNA sequence: TGTGCCAGCAGTACCCTCGGAGCGGGAGAAGAGACCCAGTACTTC. As protein: CASSTLGAGEETQYF.

This clonotype was found a few times. The chain uses TRBV2 and TRBJ2-7; 8 positions match TRBD1. Germline CDR1 is SNHLY and CDR2 is FYNNEI. V gave up 1 base and J gave up 4 bases; unmatched junction bases: 6. This CDR3 is built from 15 residues. CDR3 nucleotide sequence: TGTGCCAGCAGTGAAGGGGGGACAGGTTTGTACGAGCAGTACTTC. Its protein is CASSEGGTGLYEQYF. The entire variable domain, with the rest obtained from reference TRBV2 and TRBJ2-7, is as follows: EPEVTQTPSHQVTQMGQEVILRCVPISNHLYFYWYRQILGQKVEFLVSFYNNEISEKSEIFDDQFSVERPDGSNFTLKIRSTKLEDSAMYFCASSEGGTGLYEQYFGPGTRLTVT.

This clonotype was detected many times. Written as DNA, the CDR3 is TGTGCCAGCAGCCTACAGGGCGGCAATCAGCCCCAGCATTTT. Encoded protein: CASSLQGGNQPQHF. The chain links TRBV12-3 or TRBV12-4 to TRBJ1-5, with D tentatively TRBD1 (6 bases). V gave up 6 bases and J gave up 2 bases, with 11 bases separating them. CDR3 length equals 14 residues.

Of note for this clonotype: It may be a read error: a sequence one base away is much more abundant. The V gene is TRBV7-9, the J gene TRBJ2-1; weak D call: TRBD2 (6 bases). Germline CDR1 reads SEHNR; CDR2 reads FQNEAQ (reference sequence). There are 16 residues in the CDR3. The CDR3 sequence is CVSSPTRDSSYNEQFF. In DNA, the CDR3 is TGTGTCAGCAGTCCGACTAGGGACTCGTCCTACAATGAGCAGTTCTTC.

This clonotype occurred many times. The gene calls are TRBV7-9 and TRBJ1-5; D possibly corresponds to TRBD1 (5 bases). The CDR3 consists of 14 residues. The V end lost 5 bases, the J end lost 1 base, and 9 bases lay between the germline ends. CDR1 SEHNR and CDR2 FQNEAQ come from the germline V gene (reference sequence). The CDR3 nucleotides are TGTGCCAGCAGCCCGGGACGGAGCAATCAGCCCCAGCATTTT. This translates into CASSPGRSNQPQHF.

V gene TRBV2 combines with J gene TRBJ1-1; no clear D. The CDR3 contains 15 residues. The V end was cut by 5 bases, the J end by 1 base, with 14 bases between. Germline lookup yields CDR1 SNHLY and CDR2 FYNNEI. The CDR3 nucleotides are TGTGCCAGCAGTCCTCGGCCCGGACGGAACACTGAAGCTTTCTTT. It encodes CASSPRPGRNTEAFF.

This clonotype was observed a handful of times. This chain joins TRBV2 and TRBJ1-2, with a weak D call TRBD1 (5 bases). V was trimmed by 8 bases and J by 3 bases, leaving 10 bases between them. Germline CDR1 is SNHLY and CDR2 is FYNNEI. The CDR3 loop spans 12 amino acids. In DNA form, the CDR3 reads TGTGCCAGCGGAGAGGGACACTATGGCTACACCTTC. It translates to CASGEGHYGYTF. The whole variable domain, filled in from reference TRBV2 and TRBJ1-2, reads EPEVTQTPSHQVTQMGQEVILRCVPISNHLYFYWYRQILGQKVEFLVSFYNNEISEKSEIFDDQFSVERPDGSNFTLKIRSTKLEDSAMYFCASGEGHYGYTFGSGTRLTVV.

This clonotype has just a few counts. This sequence joins TRBV6-5 and TRBJ1-5; the D gene is possibly TRBD1 (5 bases). Germline CDR1 reads MNHEY; CDR2 reads SVGAGI. The CDR3 is 14 amino acids. Deletions cut 2 bases from V and 5 bases from J, with 10 bases between. CDR3 sequence: CASSYGGLDQPQHF. The CDR3 DNA reads TGTGCCAGCAGTTACGGGGGGTTGGATCAGCCCCAGCATTTT.

The rearrangement joins TRBV12-3 or TRBV12-4 to TRBJ2-1; 8 bases match TRBD2. The J segment lost 9 bases and the V segment lost 5 bases, leaving 9 bases of the junction unmatched. CDR3 length: 14 amino acids. CDR3 loop: CASSPAGEAVEQFF. In DNA, the CDR3 is TGTGCCAGCAGTCCAGCGGGAGAGGCTGTTGAGCAGTTCTTC.

The table lists this clonotype with many counts. The chain employs TRBV9 and TRBJ1-1; 8 bases fit TRBD1. V trimming: 4 bases; J trimming: 5 bases; junction bases outside the gene matches: 13. Germline V lookup: CDR1 SGDLS, CDR2 YYNGEE. The CDR3 has 16 residues. CDR3 sequence reads: CASSRSTRQGKTEAFF. The DNA for the CDR3 is TGTGCCAGCAGCCGATCTACCCGACAGGGGAAGACTGAAGCTTTCTTT.

There are many counts of this clonotype. V gene TRBV6-5 combines with J gene TRBJ1-1; D is ambiguous. The V gene lost 5 bases and the J gene lost 0 bases, with 13 bases spanning the gap. CDR3 size: 15 residues. Germline loops: CDR1 MNHEY, CDR2 SVGAGI. CDR3 coding DNA: TGTGCCAGCAGTCCCTTTAGGAGGATGAACACTGAAGCTTTCTTT. This codes for CASSPFRRMNTEAFF.

At least ten counts were recorded for this clonotype. The chain combines TRBV29-1 with TRBJ2-3; D is possibly TRBD2 (5 bases). Trimming stripped 4 bases from V and 3 bases from J, with 8 bases between. CDR3 length equals 12 residues. CDR1 is SQVTM and CDR2 is ANQGSEA in the germline V gene. The CDR3 here is CSVAGITDTQYF. CDR3 DNA: TGCAGCGTTGCGGGGATAACAGATACGCAGTATTTT.